This T cell receptor beta chain came from a study of CD8+ T cells in alopecia areata. Study-level information: Donors of skin were C3H/HeJ mice aged 6-12 months with spontaneous alopecia, and recipients were roughly 7-10-week-old female C3H/HeJ mice.

The sequencing template was cDNA reverse transcribed from extracted RNA. The method was immunoSEQ multiplex PCR; TCRdb's version includes in-frame clones alone and lacks a portion of them. The sample contains over 250,000 clones, none occurring once; more than 0.95% lies in the top ten. Study observations and caveats: Elevated clonality characterized lesional scalp relative to normal scalp, particularly in alopecia totalis/universalis.

This clone appeared many times. Its antigen is unidentified. All gene names here are mouse names. The CDR3 is cut off 4 residues early in the read; its end comes from the germline J gene. The identical CDR3 is also encoded by other nucleotide sequences in the sample. Markers including CD4, CD8alpha, NKG2D and NKG2ACE guided sorting of pooled cutaneous lymph node cells. The CDR3 covers 14 residues. Germline V CDR1 and CDR2: LGHNA, YNLKQL (reference sequence). With 4 bases clipped from V and 4 bases from J, the junction kept 3 bases outside the gene matches. The TCR sequence derives from a C3H/HeJ mouse with alopecia areata. As its MHC haplotype, the strain has H2-k. The chain recombines TRBV5 with TRBJ1-1; 10 positions match TRBD1. Sequencing input: CD4+ T cells sorted from a lymph node. The sequenced part of the CDR3 DNA is TGTGCCAGCAGCCCGGGACAGGGGATCACA. This codes for CASSPGQGIT. The whole CDR3 sequence is CASSPGQGITEVFF.